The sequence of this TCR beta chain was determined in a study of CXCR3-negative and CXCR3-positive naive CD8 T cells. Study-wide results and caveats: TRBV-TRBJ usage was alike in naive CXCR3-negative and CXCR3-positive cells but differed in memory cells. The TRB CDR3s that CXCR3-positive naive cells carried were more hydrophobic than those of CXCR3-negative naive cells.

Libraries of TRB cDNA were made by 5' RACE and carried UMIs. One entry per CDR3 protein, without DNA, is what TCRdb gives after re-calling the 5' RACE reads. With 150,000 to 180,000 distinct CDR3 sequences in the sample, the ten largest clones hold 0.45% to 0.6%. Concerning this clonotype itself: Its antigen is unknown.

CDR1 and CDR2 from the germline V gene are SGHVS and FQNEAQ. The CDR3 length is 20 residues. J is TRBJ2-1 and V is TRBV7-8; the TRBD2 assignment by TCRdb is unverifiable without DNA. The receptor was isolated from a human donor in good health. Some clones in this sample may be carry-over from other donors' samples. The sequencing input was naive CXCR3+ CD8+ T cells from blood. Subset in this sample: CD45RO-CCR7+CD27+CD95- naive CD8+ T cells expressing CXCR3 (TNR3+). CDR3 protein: CASSLASRLAEGGTYNEQFF.